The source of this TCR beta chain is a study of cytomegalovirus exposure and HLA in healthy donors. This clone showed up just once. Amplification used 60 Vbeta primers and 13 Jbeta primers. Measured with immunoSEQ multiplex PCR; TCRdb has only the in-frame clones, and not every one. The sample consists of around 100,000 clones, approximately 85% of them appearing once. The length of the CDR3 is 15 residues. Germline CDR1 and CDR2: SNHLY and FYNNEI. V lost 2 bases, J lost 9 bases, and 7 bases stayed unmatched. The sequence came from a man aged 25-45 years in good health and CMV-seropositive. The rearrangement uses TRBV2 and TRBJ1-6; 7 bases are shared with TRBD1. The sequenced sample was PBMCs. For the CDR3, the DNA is TGTGCCAGCAGTGAAACGGGGGCAGGGGGTTCACCCCTCCACTTT. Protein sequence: CASSETGAGGSPLHF.